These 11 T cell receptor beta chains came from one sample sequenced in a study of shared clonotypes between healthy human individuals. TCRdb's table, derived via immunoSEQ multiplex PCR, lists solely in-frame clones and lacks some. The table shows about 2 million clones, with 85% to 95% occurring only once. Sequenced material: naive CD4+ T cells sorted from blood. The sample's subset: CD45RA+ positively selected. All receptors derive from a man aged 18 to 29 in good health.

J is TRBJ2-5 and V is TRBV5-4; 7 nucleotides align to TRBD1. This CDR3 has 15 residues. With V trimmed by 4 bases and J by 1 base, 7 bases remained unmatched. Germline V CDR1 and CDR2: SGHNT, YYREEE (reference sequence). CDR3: CASSRKDRVQETQYF. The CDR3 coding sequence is TGTGCCAGCAGCCGAAAAGACAGGGTCCAAGAGACCCAGTACTTC.

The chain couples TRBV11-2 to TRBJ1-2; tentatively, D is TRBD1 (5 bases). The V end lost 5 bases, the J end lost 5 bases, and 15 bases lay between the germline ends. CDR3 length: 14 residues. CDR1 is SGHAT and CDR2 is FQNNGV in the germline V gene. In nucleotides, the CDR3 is TGTGCCAGCAGCGTCGGGACCGCACAATATGGCTACACCTTC. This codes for CASSVGTAQYGYTF.

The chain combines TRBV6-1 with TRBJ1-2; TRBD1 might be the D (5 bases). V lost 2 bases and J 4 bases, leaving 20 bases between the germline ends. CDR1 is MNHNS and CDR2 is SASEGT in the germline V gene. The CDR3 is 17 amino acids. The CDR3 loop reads CASSELAGFGRTYGYTF. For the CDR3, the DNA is TGTGCCAGCAGTGAATTAGCAGGGTTTGGGAGAACCTATGGCTACACCTTC.

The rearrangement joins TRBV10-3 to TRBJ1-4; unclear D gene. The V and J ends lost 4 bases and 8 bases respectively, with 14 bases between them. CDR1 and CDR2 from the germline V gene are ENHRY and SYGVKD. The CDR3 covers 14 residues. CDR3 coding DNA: TGTGCCATCAGTGCCCCGGGCACTGCGGAAAAACTGTTTTTT. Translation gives CAISAPGTAEKLFF.

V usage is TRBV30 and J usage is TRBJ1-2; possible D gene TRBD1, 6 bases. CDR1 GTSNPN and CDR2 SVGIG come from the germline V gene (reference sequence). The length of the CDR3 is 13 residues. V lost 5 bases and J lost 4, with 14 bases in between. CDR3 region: CAWAGEALYGYTF. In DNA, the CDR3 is TGTGCCTGGGCAGGGGAGGCCCTCTATGGCTACACCTTC.

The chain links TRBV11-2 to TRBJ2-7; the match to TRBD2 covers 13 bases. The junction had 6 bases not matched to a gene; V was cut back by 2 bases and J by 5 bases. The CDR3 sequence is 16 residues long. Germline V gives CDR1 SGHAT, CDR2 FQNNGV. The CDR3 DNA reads TGTGCCAGCAGCTTACGCCGACTAGCGGGAGGAGACGAGCAGTACTTC. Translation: CASSLRRLAGGDEQYF.

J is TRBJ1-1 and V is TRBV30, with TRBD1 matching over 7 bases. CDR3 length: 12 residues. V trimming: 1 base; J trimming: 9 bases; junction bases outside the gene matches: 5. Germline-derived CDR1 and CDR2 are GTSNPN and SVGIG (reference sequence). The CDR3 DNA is TGTGCCTGGAGTGCCGACAGGGTAAAAGCTTTCTTT. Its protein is CAWSADRVKAFF.

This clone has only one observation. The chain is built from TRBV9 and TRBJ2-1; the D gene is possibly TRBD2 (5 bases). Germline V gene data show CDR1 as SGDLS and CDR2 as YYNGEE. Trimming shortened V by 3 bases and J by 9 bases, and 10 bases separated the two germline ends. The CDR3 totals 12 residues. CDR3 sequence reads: CASSATTSEQFF. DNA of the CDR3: TGTGCCAGCAGCGCGACTACGAGTGAGCAGTTCTTC.

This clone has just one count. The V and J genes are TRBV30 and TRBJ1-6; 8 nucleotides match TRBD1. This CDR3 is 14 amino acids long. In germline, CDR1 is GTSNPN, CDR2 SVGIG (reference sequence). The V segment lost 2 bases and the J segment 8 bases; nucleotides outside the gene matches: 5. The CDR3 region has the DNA TGTGCCTGGAGTAGAGGACAGGGCCATTCACCCCTCCACTTT. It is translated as CAWSRGQGHSPLHF. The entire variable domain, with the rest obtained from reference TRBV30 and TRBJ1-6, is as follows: SQTIHQWPATLVQPVGSPLSLECTVEGTSNPNLYWYRQAAGRGLQLLFYSVGIGQISSEVPQNLSASRPQDRQFILSSKKLLLSDSGFYLCAWSRGQGHSPLHFGNGTRLTVT.

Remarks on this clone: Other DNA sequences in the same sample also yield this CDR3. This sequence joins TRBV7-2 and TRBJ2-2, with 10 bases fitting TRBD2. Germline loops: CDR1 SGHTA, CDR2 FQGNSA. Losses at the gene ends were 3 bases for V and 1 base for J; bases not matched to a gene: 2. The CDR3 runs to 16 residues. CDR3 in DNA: TGTGCCAGCAGCTTCTTAGCGGGAGGGAACACCGGGGAGCTGTTTTTT. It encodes CASSFLAGGNTGELFF.

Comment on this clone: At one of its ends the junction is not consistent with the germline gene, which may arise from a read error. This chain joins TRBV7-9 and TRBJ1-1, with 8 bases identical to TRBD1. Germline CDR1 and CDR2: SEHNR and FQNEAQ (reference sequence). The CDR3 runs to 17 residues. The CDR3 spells CATSLWQGAMAKAEAFF. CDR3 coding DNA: TGTGCCACCAGCCTATGGCAGGGGGCCATGGCAAAGGCAGAAGCTTTCTTT.